Detailed here is one T cell receptor (beta chain). The antigen remains unidentified. The data were taken from a study of response to subunit inactivated influenza vaccine. The CDR3 is 14 amino acids. Germline V gives CDR1 SGHVS, CDR2 FQNEAQ. V lost 6 bases and J lost 1, with 12 bases in between. TCRdb re-analysed the RT-PCR reads in MiXCR, keeping a single row per CDR3 protein. The table has fewer than 200,000 distinct CDR3 sequences, approximately 8.7% seen once; the top ten hold 11%. Notes on the study in general: Each seasonal flu vaccination may recruit only limited new T cells, authors suggested.

Source: non-naive T cells sorted from PBMCs, taken on the day of vaccination. This sequence joins TRBV7-8 and TRBJ1-1; tentatively, D is TRBD1 (5 bases). This sequence was found in a man between 50 and 59 years old who received an inactivated influenza vaccine. The CDR3 sequence: CASSLGGWNTEAFF. The CDR3 DNA follows: TGTGCCAGCAGTCTCGGGGGGTGGAACACTGAAGCTTTCTTT.